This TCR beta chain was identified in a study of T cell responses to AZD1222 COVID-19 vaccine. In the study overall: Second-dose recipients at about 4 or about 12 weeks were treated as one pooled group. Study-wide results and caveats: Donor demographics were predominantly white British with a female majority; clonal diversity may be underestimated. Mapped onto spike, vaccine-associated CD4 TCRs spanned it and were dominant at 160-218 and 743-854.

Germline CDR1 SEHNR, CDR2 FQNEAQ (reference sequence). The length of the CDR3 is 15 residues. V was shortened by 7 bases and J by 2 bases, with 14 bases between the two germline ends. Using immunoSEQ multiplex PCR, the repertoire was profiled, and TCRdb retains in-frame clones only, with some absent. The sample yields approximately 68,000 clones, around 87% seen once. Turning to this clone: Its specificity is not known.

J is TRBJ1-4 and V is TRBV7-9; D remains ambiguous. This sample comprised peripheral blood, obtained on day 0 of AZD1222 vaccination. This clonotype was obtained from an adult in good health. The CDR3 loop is CASTEARSTNEKLFF. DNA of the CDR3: TGTGCCAGCACTGAGGCCCGGTCCACTAATGAAAAACTGTTTTTT.